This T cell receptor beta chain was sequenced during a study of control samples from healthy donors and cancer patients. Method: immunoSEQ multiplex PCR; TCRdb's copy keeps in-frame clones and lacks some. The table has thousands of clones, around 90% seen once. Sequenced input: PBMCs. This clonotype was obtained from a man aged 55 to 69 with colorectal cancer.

CDR3 in amino acids: CASSRAAWDSGNTIYF. CDR3 nucleotide sequence: TGTGCCAGCAGCCGGGCCGCCTGGGACTCTGGAAACACCATATATTTT. The chain joins TRBV7-2 to TRBJ1-3, with D unclear. The germline V gene encodes CDR1 SGHTA and CDR2 FQGNSA. The V gene lost 5 bases and the J gene lost 0 bases, with 14 bases spanning the gap. This CDR3 has 16 residues.